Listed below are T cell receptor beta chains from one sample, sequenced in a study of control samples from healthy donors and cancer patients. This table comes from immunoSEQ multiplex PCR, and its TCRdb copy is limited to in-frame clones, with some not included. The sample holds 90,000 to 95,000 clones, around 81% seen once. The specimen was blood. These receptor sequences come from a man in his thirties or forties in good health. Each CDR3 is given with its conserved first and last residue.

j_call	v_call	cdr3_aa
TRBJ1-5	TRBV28	CASSPPGINQPQHF
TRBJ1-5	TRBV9	CASSRTGGESLQPRHF
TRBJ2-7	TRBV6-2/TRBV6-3	CASSFLHPYEQYF
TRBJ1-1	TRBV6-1	CASSQGFTEAFF
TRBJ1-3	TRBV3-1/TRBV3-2	CASSQGTGGLTIYF
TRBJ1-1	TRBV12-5	CASGLRIGGRIEDTEAFF
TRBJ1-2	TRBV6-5	CALRGTGNYGYTF
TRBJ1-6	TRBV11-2	CASSLVRTGLHSPLHF
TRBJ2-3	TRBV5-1	CASSLEDTQYF
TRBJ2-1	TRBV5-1	CASSFPTNEQFF
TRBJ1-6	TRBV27	CATRRSSYNSPLHF
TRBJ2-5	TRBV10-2	CASSEWGDGETQYF
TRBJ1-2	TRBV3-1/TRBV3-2	CASSLRGNYGYTF
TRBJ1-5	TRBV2	CASRDGGLGNQPQHF
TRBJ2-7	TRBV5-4	CASSLGRGLYYEQYF
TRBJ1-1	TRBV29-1	CSAGGQPGTEAFF
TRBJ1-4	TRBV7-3	CASSLFQEKLFF
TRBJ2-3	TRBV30	CAWEVSRGSFAQYF
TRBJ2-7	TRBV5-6	CASSLGQGAYEQYF
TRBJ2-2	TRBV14	CASSQDEAREFTGELFF
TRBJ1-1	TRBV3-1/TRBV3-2	CASSQGREAFF
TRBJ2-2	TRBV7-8	CASSLAGTGNTGELFF
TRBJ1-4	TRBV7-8	CASSPPWDRETVATNEKLFF
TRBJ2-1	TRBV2	CASKLENEQFF
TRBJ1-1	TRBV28	CASRPGGLNTEAFF
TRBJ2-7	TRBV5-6	CASSQDGSSYEQYF
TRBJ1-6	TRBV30	CAWSEGSDGSPLHF
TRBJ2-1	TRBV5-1	CASSQWTSGYNEQFF
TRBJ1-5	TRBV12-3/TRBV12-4	CASSFVAQPQHF
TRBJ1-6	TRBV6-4	CASSDGGENSPLHF
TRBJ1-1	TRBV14	CASSLYSRGGTEAFF
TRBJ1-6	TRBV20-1	CSASSASSYNSPLHF
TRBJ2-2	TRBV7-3	CASSLRAGGVSGELFF
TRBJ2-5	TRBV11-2	CASSPRGGRETQYF
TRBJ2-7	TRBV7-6	CASSRGDRGMWEQYF
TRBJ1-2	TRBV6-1	CASSEARGYTF
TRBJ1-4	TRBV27	CASSLSRAVGEKLFF
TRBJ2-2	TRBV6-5	CASSYSRDPGSGELFF
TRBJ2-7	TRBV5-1	CASSFSGAAGGSYEQYF
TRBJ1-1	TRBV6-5	CASSSSGTGFLEAFF
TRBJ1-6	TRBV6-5	CASSTKRGLDSPLHF
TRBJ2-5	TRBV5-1	CASSTAGTSGGETQYF
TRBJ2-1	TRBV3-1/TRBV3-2	CASSQDGGPYNEQFF
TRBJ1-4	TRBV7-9	CASSSLNEKLFF
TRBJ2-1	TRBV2	CASSERYISGNEQFF
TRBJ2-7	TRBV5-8	CASSRGQAHSYEQYF
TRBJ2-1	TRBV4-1	CASSRRLAGAHNEQFF
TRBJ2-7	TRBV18	CASSPSRGNEQYF
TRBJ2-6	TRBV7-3	CASSLNGGGSGANVLTF
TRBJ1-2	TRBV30	CAWLDPVAGYTF
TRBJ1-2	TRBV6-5	CASSRDRGWKGYTF
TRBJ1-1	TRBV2	CASSAGQNTEAFF
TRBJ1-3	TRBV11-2	CASRSPRGAGTGNTIYF